The clone carrying this T cell receptor beta chain was counted between two and nine times. The antigen is unknown. These data come from a study of CD8 T cells in ankylosing spondylitis. Libraries for TCR beta were made by quantitative 5'-RACE with molecular barcodes. MiXCR was run by TCRdb on the 5' RACE reads, yielding one entry per CDR3 protein. The data contain about 140,000 distinct CDR3 sequences, under 35% of them seen just once; the ten biggest clones take up 4.5% to 6%. Study results and limitations: Reports say disease-linked clones showed up significantly more in matched ankylosing spondylitis synovial fluid. One TCR beta motif, made up of roughly eight highly homologous variants, appeared characteristic of ankylosing spondylitis blood.

Deletions cut 7 bases from V and 5 bases from J, with 18 bases between. CDR1 and CDR2 from the germline V gene are MNHEY and SVGEGT. The CDR3 is made up of 15 amino acids. The genes are TRBV6-2 or TRBV6-3 and TRBJ1-5, with D unclear. Source material: synovial fluid, either unsorted or a sorted T cell fraction (not recorded which). The receptor was derived from a male donor with ankylosing spondylitis. The CDR3 protein is CASTLRPQTDQPQHF. The CDR3 nucleotides read TGTGCCAGCACCCTAAGGCCCCAGACGGATCAGCCCCAGCATTTT.